The clone carrying this T cell receptor (beta chain) was seen repeatedly, ten times or more. The CDR3 covers 16 residues. Germline V gives CDR1 MDHEN, CDR2 SYDVKM. The V gene end was trimmed by 8 bases and the J gene end by 2 bases; junction bases not matched to a gene: 9. Each CDR3 protein gets one entry after TCRdb re-called the RACE reads with MiXCR. Among approximately 400,000 distinct CDR3 sequences listed, roughly 4.8% were seen once. Stated time point: patch test 1, 2 weeks after DPC sensitization. Treatment indicated: therapeutic diphenylcyclopropenone sensitization with weekly scalp DPC. The entry originates in a study of human T cells and chemical hapten exposure.

The material sequenced was whole blood, taken in connection with sensitization to the hapten diphenylcyclopropenone (DPC). V usage is TRBV28 and J usage is TRBJ1-5; 10 nucleotides match TRBD1. This receptor was taken from a woman aged 50 to 65 with alopecia areata. Some clones in this sample may be carry-over from other donors' samples. DNA of the CDR3: TGTGCCAGCCGCTCACACGGGACAGGGGGCAATCAGCCCCAGCATTTT. Its translation: CASRSHGTGGNQPQHF.